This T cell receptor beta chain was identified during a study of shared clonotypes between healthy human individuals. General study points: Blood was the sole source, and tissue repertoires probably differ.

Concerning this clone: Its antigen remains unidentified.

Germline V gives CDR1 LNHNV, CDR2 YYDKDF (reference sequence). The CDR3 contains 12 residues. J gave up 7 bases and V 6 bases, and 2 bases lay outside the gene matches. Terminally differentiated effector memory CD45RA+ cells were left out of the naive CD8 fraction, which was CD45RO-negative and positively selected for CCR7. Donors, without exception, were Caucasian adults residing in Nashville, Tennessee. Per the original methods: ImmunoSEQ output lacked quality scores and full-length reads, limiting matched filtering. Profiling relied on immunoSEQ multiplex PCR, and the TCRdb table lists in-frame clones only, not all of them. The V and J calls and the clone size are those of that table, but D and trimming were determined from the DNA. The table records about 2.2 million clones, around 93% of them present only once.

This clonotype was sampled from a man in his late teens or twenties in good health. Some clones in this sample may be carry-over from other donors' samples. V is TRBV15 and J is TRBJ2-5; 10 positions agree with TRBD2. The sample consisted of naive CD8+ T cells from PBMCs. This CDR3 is CATRRTSGTQYF. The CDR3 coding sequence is TGTGCCACCAGGCGGACTAGCGGGACCCAGTACTTC.